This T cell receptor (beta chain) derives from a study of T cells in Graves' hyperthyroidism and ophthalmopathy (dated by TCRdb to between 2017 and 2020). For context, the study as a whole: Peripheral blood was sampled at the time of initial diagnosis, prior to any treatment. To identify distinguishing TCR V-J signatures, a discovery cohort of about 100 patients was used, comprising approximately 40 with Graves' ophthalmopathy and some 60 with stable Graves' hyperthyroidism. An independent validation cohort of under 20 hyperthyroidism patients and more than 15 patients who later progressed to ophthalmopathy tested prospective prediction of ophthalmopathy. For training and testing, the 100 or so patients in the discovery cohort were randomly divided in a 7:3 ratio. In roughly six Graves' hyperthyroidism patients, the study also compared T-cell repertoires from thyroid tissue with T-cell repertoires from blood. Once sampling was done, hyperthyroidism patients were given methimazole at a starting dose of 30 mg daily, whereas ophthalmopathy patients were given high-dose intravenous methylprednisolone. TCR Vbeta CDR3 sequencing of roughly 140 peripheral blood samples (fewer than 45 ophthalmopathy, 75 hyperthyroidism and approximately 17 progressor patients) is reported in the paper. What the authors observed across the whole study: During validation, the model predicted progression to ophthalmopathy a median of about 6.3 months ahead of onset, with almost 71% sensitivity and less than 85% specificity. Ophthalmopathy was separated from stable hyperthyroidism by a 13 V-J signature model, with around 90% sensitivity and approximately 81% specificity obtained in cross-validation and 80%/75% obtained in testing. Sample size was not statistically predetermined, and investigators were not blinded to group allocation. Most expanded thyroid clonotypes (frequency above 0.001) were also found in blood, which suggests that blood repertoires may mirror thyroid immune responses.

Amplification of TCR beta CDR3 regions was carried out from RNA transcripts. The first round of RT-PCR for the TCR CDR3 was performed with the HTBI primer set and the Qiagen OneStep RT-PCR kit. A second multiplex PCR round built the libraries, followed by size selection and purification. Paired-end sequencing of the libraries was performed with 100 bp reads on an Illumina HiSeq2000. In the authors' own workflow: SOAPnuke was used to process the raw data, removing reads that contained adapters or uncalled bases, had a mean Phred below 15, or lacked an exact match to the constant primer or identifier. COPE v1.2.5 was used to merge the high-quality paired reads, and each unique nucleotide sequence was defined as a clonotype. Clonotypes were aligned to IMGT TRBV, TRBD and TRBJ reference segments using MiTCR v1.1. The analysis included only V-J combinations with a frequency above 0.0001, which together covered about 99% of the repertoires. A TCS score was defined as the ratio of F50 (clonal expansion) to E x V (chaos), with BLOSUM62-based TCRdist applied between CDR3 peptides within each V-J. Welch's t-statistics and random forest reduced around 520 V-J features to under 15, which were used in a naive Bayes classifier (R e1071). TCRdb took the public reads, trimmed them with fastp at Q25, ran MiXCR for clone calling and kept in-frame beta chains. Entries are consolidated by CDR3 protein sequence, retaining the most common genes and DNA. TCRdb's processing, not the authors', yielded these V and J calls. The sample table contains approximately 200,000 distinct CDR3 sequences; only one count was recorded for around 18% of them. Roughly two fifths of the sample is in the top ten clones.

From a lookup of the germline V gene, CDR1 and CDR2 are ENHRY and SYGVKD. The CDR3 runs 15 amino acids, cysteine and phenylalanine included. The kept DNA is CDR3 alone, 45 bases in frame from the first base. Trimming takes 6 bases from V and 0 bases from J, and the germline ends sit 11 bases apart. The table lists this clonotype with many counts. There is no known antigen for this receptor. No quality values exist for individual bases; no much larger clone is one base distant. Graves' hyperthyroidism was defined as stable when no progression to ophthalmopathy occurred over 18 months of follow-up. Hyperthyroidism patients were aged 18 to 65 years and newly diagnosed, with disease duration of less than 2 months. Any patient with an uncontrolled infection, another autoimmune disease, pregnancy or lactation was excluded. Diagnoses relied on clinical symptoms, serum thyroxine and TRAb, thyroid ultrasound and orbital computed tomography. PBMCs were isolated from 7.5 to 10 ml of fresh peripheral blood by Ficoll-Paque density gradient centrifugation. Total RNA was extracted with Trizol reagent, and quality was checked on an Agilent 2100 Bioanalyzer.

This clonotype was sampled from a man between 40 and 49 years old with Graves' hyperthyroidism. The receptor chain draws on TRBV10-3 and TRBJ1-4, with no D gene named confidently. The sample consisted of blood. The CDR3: CAIRSDGATNEKLFF. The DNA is TGTGCCATCAGATCAGACGGGGCAACTAATGAAAAACTGTTTTTT.